Listed below are T cell receptor beta chains from one sample, sequenced in a study of identifying expanded T cells in peripheral blood. Libraries were prepared by immunoSEQ multiplex PCR; TCRdb keeps only in-frame clonotypes and omits some of them. The sample records over 65,000 clones, 80% to 90% being singletons. Sequencing input: blood. These TCRs come from a person between 18 and 75 years old in good health. The CDR3 runs from the conserved cysteine through the conserved F or W. The D gene is left open where the match is weak. Some rows have no size entry. The others give once, few or many, or a class for an expanded clone.

clone_size	v_call	d_call	j_call	cdr3_length	cdr3_aa	cdr3_nt
once	TRBV19	.	TRBJ1-4	15	CASSIQGRRNEKLFF	TGTGCCAGTAGTATACAGGGCCGACGGAATGAAAAACTGTTTTTT
.	TRBV2	.	TRBJ1-5	14	CASTEVDSNQPQHF	TGTGCCAGCACTGAGGTGGATAGCAATCAGCCCCAGCATTTT
.	TRBV30	.	TRBJ1-5	16	CAWSLLSGPSNQPQHF	TGTGCCTGGAGTCTACTTTCCGGGCCAAGTAATCAGCCCCAGCATTTT
once	TRBV6-5	TRBD2	TRBJ2-1	15	CASSTSGQLYNEQFF	TGTGCCAGCAGTACTAGCGGTCAACTTTACAATGAGCAGTTCTTC
.	TRBV30	TRBD1	TRBJ1-2	17	CAWSTTWDSRSNYGYTF	TGTGCCTGGAGTACGACCTGGGACAGTAGATCAAACTATGGCTACACCTTC
once	TRBV6-5	TRBD1	TRBJ2-4	16	CASSYSIHRGLSIQYF	TGTGCCAGCAGTTACTCGATTCACAGGGGGTTAAGCATTCAGTACTTC
once	TRBV30	.	TRBJ1-2	14	CAWSDFPGTYGYTF	TGTGCCTGGAGCGATTTTCCAGGGACGTATGGCTACACCTTC
.	TRBV6-5	.	TRBJ1-4	15	CASSYSGGVNEKLFF	TGTGCCAGCAGTTACTCAGGGGGGGTGAATGAAAAACTGTTTTTT
.	TRBV5-1	TRBD1	TRBJ1-4	16	CASSPGTGPPNEKLFF	TGCGCCAGCAGCCCCGGGACAGGGCCTCCTAATGAAAAACTGTTTTTT
.	TRBV10-3	TRBD1	TRBJ2-7	13	CAISEQAGGEQYF	TGTGCCATCAGTGAGCAGGCAGGGGGCGAGCAGTACTTC
.	TRBV7-9	.	TRBJ1-5	13	CASSPAVDQPQHF	TGTGCCAGCAGCCCCGCGGTCGATCAGCCCCAGCATTTT
.	TRBV7-9	.	TRBJ1-3	18	CASNRGLGGALSGNTIYF	TGTGCCAGCAACCGCGGGTTGGGGGGGGCCCTCTCTGGAAACACCATATATTTT
.	TRBV19	.	TRBJ1-5	16	CASSIGRRTSPQPQHF	TGTGCCAGTAGTATCGGGCGGAGGACCTCACCTCAGCCCCAGCATTTT
.	TRBV7-9	TRBD1	TRBJ1-2	14	CASSFPDRDYGYTF	TGTGCCAGCAGCTTCCCGGACAGGGACTATGGCTACACCTTC
.	TRBV4-2	.	TRBJ2-5	14	CASSQDQQQETQYF	TGTGCCAGCAGCCAAGATCAGCAGCAAGAGACCCAGTACTTC
.	TRBV11-1	.	TRBJ1-2	16	CASSQGKGNPNYGYTF	TGTGCCAGCAGCCAGGGGAAGGGGAACCCTAACTATGGCTACACCTTC
.	TRBV19	TRBD2	TRBJ2-3	19	CASSPNRGLAGVGTDTQYF	TGTGCCAGTAGCCCCAACAGGGGACTAGCGGGAGTGGGAACAGATACGCAGTATTTT
.	TRBV6-4	TRBD2	TRBJ2-1	15	CASSDGLAGGHEQFF	TGTGCCAGCAGTGACGGACTAGCGGGGGGGCATGAGCAGTTCTTC
.	TRBV29-1	.	TRBJ1-1	14	CSVFLHILNTEAFF	TGCAGCGTTTTTCTCCACATATTGAACACTGAAGCTTTCTTT
.	TRBV11-2	.	TRBJ2-7	14	CASSLGRDRYEQYF	TGTGCCAGCAGCTTAGGACGGGACCGCTACGAGCAGTACTTC
.	TRBV30	TRBD1	TRBJ1-4	15	CAWREDGTGGEKLFF	TGTGCCTGGAGAGAGGACGGGACAGGCGGAGAAAAACTGTTTTTT
.	TRBV6-1	.	TRBJ1-3	13	CASSEHSGNTIYF	TGTGCCAGCAGTGAACACTCTGGAAACACCATATATTTT
.	TRBV6-1	.	TRBJ1-6	16	CASSEALQGKVSPLHF	TGTGCCAGCAGTGAAGCGCTGCAGGGAAAGGTTTCACCCCTCCACTTT
.	TRBV11-2	.	TRBJ2-3	16	CASSLGNSGITDTQYF	TGTGCCAGCAGCTTAGGCAATAGCGGAATCACAGATACGCAGTATTTT
.	TRBV11-3	TRBD1	TRBJ2-2	16	CASSQRTGGDTGELFF	TGTGCCAGCAGCCAGCGGACAGGGGGAGACACCGGGGAGCTGTTTTTT
.	TRBV7-8	.	TRBJ2-3	15	CASSPLTVSTDTQYF	TGTGCCAGCAGCCCGTTGACAGTTAGCACAGATACGCAGTATTTT
once	TRBV18	.	TRBJ1-3	17	CASSLLPTGLTGNTIYF	TGTGCCAGCTCACTATTACCGACGGGCCTCACTGGAAACACCATATATTTT
.	TRBV10-3	.	TRBJ1-4	19	CAISAAPGRGGATNEKLFF	TGTGCCATCAGTGCAGCCCCGGGTAGGGGAGGTGCAACTAATGAAAAACTGTTTTTT
once	TRBV21-1	.	TRBJ2-7	18	CASSNPSGGEGLLYEQYF	TGTGCCAGCAGCAACCCCTCGGGCGGGGAGGGTCTACTCTACGAGCAGTACTTC
.	TRBV5-1	TRBD1	TRBJ2-5	17	CASSQGGRTGGLETQYF	TGCGCCAGCAGCCAGGGTGGTCGGACAGGGGGCTTGGAGACCCAGTACTTC
.	TRBV18	.	TRBJ1-1	14	CASSPGPSNTEAFF	TGTGCCAGCTCACCGGGACCCTCGAACACTGAAGCTTTCTTT
.	TRBV2	.	TRBJ1-3	14	CASSGTLSGNTIYF	TGTGCCAGCAGCGGCACGCTCTCTGGAAACACCATATATTTT
.	TRBV10-3	.	TRBJ1-1	13	CAITLGLNTEAFF	TGTGCCATCACCCTGGGGCTGAACACTGAAGCTTTCTTT
.	TRBV18	TRBD1	TRBJ1-2	18	CASSRNRDRRVANYGYTF	TGTGCCAGCTCACGGAACCGGGACAGGCGGGTTGCTAACTATGGCTACACCTTC
.	TRBV30	.	TRBJ2-3	15	CAWTTGHPTSDTQYF	TGTGCCTGGACCACAGGGCACCCGACCTCAGATACGCAGTATTTT
.	TRBV18	.	TRBJ1-1	14	CASSKTDTNTEAFF	TGTGCCAGCTCAAAGACAGATACTAACACTGAAGCTTTCTTT
.	TRBV2	TRBD2	TRBJ2-4	16	CASSERLAGVKNIQYF	TGTGCCAGCAGCGAAAGACTAGCGGGAGTCAAAAACATTCAGTACTTC
.	TRBV20-1	.	TRBJ1-1	11	CSAGGGGGAFF	TGCAGTGCTGGGGGAGGGGGTGGAGCTTTCTTT
.	TRBV5-5	.	TRBJ1-2	15	CASSLRQGANYGYTF	TGTGCCAGCAGCTTGAGGCAGGGAGCTAACTATGGCTACACCTTC
.	TRBV5-6	.	TRBJ1-5	13	CASSFGLAGAQHF	TGTGCCAGCAGCTTCGGACTGGCCGGGGCCCAGCATTTT
.	TRBV4-2	.	TRBJ1-5	18	CASSQDLVKHLTNQPQHF	TGTGCCAGCAGCCAAGATCTAGTTAAGCATCTGACGAATCAGCCCCAGCATTTT
once	TRBV10-2	TRBD2	TRBJ2-7	15	CASSPLAGGPVEQYF	TGCGCCAGCAGCCCCTTAGCGGGAGGGCCCGTCGAGCAGTACTTC
.	TRBV5-1	.	TRBJ2-1	13	CASSFRTNNEQFF	TGCGCCAGCAGCTTCCGGACCAACAATGAGCAGTTCTTC
few	TRBV13	TRBD1	TRBJ1-3	15	CASSMGQGRGNTIYF	TGTGCCAGCAGCATGGGACAGGGGAGAGGAAACACCATATATTTT
.	TRBV11-2	TRBD2	TRBJ2-2	17	CASSQLWAGGQAGELFF	TGTGCCAGCAGCCAACTATGGGCGGGGGGCCAGGCCGGGGAGCTGTTTTTT
.	TRBV5-1	.	TRBJ2-3	14	CASSPGAGTDTQYF	TGCGCCAGCAGCCCGGGGGCAGGGACAGATACGCAGTATTTT
.	TRBV2	.	TRBJ2-2	13	CASSVVNPGELFF	TGTGCCAGCAGTGTGGTGAATCCCGGGGAGCTGTTTTTT
.	TRBV2	.	TRBJ1-5	14	CASSLRGIYQPQHF	TGTGCCAGCAGTCTCAGGGGTATATACCAGCCCCAGCATTTT
.	TRBV5-1	.	TRBJ1-2	14	CASSFLAPNYGYTF	TGCGCCAGCAGCTTTCTGGCCCCGAACTATGGCTACACCTTC
.	TRBV11-3	.	TRBJ1-2	12	CASSGGWRDYTF	TGTGCCAGCAGCGGGGGGTGGAGGGACTACACCTTC